This is a list of T cell receptor beta chains from one sample in a study of CD8+CD57+ T cells in acquired aplastic anemia. Each CDR3 protein gets one entry after TCRdb re-called the reads with MiXCR. The sample includes some 180,000 distinct CDR3 sequences, around half of them seen just once. Sequences were obtained from sorted CD4+, CD8+, or CD8+CD57+ T cells (not recorded which) from PBMCs. These receptor sequences come from a human donor in good health. CDR3s include the opening cysteine and the closing phenylalanine or tryptophan.

V gene	CDR3 length	J gene	CDR3 protein
TRBV20-1	14	TRBJ2-4	CSAVASLAKNIQYF
TRBV2	13	TRBJ1-5	CASRGQGNQPQHF
TRBV9	15	TRBJ2-3	CASSVDGQAADTQYF
TRBV20-1	13	TRBJ1-1	CSANQDGNTEAFF
TRBV3-1	15	TRBJ2-7	CASSPGTGGGREQYF
TRBV10-3	16	TRBJ2-3	CAIRIQPGQGTDTQYF
TRBV28	15	TRBJ2-7	CASSLSGASSYEQYF
TRBV20-1	15	TRBJ2-5	CSASDPPGLGETQYF
TRBV7-3	12	TRBJ2-3	CASSPGGGTQYF
TRBV10-3	15	TRBJ1-2	CAISESGRGPHGYTF
TRBV10-3	15	TRBJ1-1	CAISEARQMNTEAFF
TRBV16	18	TRBJ1-5	CASSPARSAQRIDQPQHF
TRBV12-3/TRBV12-4	19	TRBJ2-3	CASSLRQPIGLAGTDTQYF
TRBV6-2/TRBV6-3	12	TRBJ1-5	CASGYSNQPQHF
TRBV19	11	TRBJ2-7	CATSVAYEQYF
TRBV7-8	11	TRBJ1-1	CASSLFTEAFF
TRBV6-5	15	TRBJ2-1	CASSYGGGFSNEQFF
TRBV19	13	TRBJ2-7	CASSLAGGREQYF
TRBV20-1	14	TRBJ1-1	CSAYRDGENTEAFF
TRBV9	16	TRBJ1-5	CASTRGAGGSNQPQHF
TRBV5-8	16	TRBJ2-3	CASSLMTGVIGDTQYF
TRBV10-1	15	TRBJ2-3	CASQGPQSSTDTQYF
TRBV11-1	15	TRBJ2-7	CASSPTPGRSYEQYF
TRBV30	14	TRBJ2-3	CAWSLGQATDTQYF
TRBV6-2/TRBV6-3	13	TRBJ1-2	CASSLDVIYGYTF
TRBV7-3	18	TRBJ1-1	CASSLFTLGGAGPTEAFF
TRBV14	16	TRBJ1-4	CASSQVGGAFGEKLFF
TRBV5-1	18	TRBJ2-7	CASSLDEGQGSPRGRQYF
TRBV20-1	15	TRBJ2-7	CSATMGQGLLRQQYF
TRBV15	17	TRBJ2-1	CATSRPGQPSSYNEQFF
TRBV6-5	15	TRBJ1-1	CASSLTGTRGMEAFF
TRBV6-1	17	TRBJ2-3	CASSGAGGRVGADTQYF
TRBV6-1	15	TRBJ1-1	CASSPLFRGNTEALF
TRBV6-1	14	TRBJ1-2	CASSPAQTNYGYTF
TRBV10-1	16	TRBJ2-2	CASSEGETPNTGELFF
TRBV7-8	15	TRBJ2-7	CASSLDRRSSYEQYF
TRBV24-1	15	TRBJ2-1	CATSAQREGLAEQFF
TRBV4-2	16	TRBJ1-3	CASSQDRSHSGNTIYF
TRBV18	17	TRBJ1-5	CASSTIAGLAGNQPQHF
TRBV19	12	TRBJ1-4	CASSTGGQKLFF
TRBV19	15	TRBJ2-1	CASSPTGVSYNEQFF
TRBV6-1	16	TRBJ2-3	CASSRRGGAPTDTQYF
TRBV10-3	14	TRBJ2-1	CAISEGLAVNEQFF
TRBV5-4	14	TRBJ2-2	CASSLTGNTGELFF
TRBV6-2/TRBV6-3	12	TRBJ2-6	CASKQGANVLTF
TRBV5-1	16	TRBJ1-2	CASSSHSGQGEAGYTF
TRBV20-1	13	TRBJ2-7	CSASDSPSDEQYF
TRBV5-1	20	TRBJ2-5	CASSLPTNTLTSGSFETQYF
TRBV12-3/TRBV12-4	15	TRBJ2-2	CASRLAGGPHGELFF
TRBV30	14	TRBJ1-1	CAWSAGLQNTEAFF
TRBV19	15	TRBJ2-2	CASSIVVQRTGELFF
TRBV6-1	13	TRBJ2-5	CASDRGPTETQYF
TRBV30	13	TRBJ2-5	CAWSVGGTETQYF
TRBV19	17	TRBJ2-1	CASSSLSRGPAYNEQFF
TRBV12-3/TRBV12-4	12	TRBJ1-5	CASSPTDQPQHF
TRBV29-1	11	TRBJ2-1	CSVEQGNEQFF